Described below is a single TCR beta chain sequence and its context. A single record per CDR3 protein comes from TCRdb applying MiXCR to the RT-PCR reads. This repertoire shows 500,000 or so distinct CDR3 sequences, 10% to 11% found once; its top ten account for 12%. The data originate from a study of response to subunit inactivated influenza vaccine. Material: PBMCs from blood, obtained roughly 47 days after vaccination. The TCR was taken from a man in his fifties or sixties who received an inactivated influenza vaccine.

The CDR3 here is CAWRASGSNEQYF. CDR3 nucleotides: TGTGCCTGGAGGGCTAGCGGGAGCAATGAGCAGTACTTC. The J gene is TRBJ2-1, the V gene TRBV30; 10 bases are shared with TRBD2. The end of the DNA fits TRBJ2-7 better, so the J call may be wrong. CDR1 is GTSNPN and CDR2 is SVGIG in the germline V gene (reference sequence). The CDR3 sequence is 13 residues long.